Listed below are T cell receptor beta chains from one sample, sequenced in a study of cytomegalovirus exposure and HLA in healthy donors. The table came from immunoSEQ multiplex PCR; TCRdb's copy has only in-frame clones and leaves some out. The sample lists 80,000 to 95,000 clones, around three quarters occurring once. Sequencing was performed on PBMCs. The receptors derive from a woman aged 45-60 years in good health and CMV-seropositive. CDR3s include the opening cysteine and the closing phenylalanine or tryptophan. A D gene is named only where the DNA matches it firmly. Size values are once, few and many counts, or a class for expanded clones, and some rows have none.

clone_size: NA; j_call: TRBJ2-3; v_call: TRBV5-1; d_call: TRBD2; cdr3_nt: TGCGCCAGCAGCTTCCTAGCGGGAGAAATTGGGGATACGCAGTATTTT; cdr3_aa: CASSFLAGEIGDTQYF
clone_size: NA; j_call: TRBJ2-2; v_call: TRBV2; d_call: TRBD2; cdr3_nt: TGTGCCAGCAGTGAAGCGGGGACTAGCCGAACCGGGGAGCTGTTTTTT; cdr3_aa: CASSEAGTSRTGELFF
clone_size: NA; j_call: TRBJ2-7; v_call: TRBV7-9; d_call: NA; cdr3_nt: TGTGCCACTGGCGGCCCATCCTACGAGCAGTACTTC; cdr3_aa: CATGGPSYEQYF
clone_size: NA; j_call: TRBJ2-6; v_call: TRBV18; d_call: TRBD2; cdr3_nt: TGTGCCAGCTCACCAGTGGTAGGCGCTAGCGGGAGGTCGGGGGCCAACGTCCTGACTTTC; cdr3_aa: CASSPVVGASGRSGANVLTF
clone_size: NA; j_call: TRBJ2-3; v_call: TRBV5-1; d_call: TRBD1; cdr3_nt: TGCGCCAGCGCCGGGGGACAGGGAACAGATACGCAGTATTTT; cdr3_aa: CASAGGQGTDTQYF
clone_size: NA; j_call: TRBJ1-2; v_call: TRBV7-9; d_call: NA; cdr3_nt: TGTGCCAGCAGCTTAACGGGGGTAGGCTACACCTTC; cdr3_aa: CASSLTGVGYTF
clone_size: NA; j_call: TRBJ1-4; v_call: TRBV4-1; d_call: NA; cdr3_nt: TGCGCCAGCAGCCACGAATCCCGACAGGCCGACAATGAAAAACTGTTTTTT; cdr3_aa: CASSHESRQADNEKLFF
clone_size: NA; j_call: TRBJ2-2; v_call: TRBV11-3; d_call: TRBD1; cdr3_nt: TGTGCCAGCAGCTCAGGAAGGGGGCCCGGGGAGCTGTTTTTT; cdr3_aa: CASSSGRGPGELFF
clone_size: NA; j_call: TRBJ1-4; v_call: TRBV19; d_call: TRBD1; cdr3_nt: TGTGCCAGTAGCGGGACAGGGGGAAGTGAAAAACTGTTTTTT; cdr3_aa: CASSGTGGSEKLFF
clone_size: NA; j_call: TRBJ2-1; v_call: TRBV5-6; d_call: NA; cdr3_nt: TGTGCCAGCAGCTTGGGTGGGAGAGCCTACAATGAGCAGTTCTTC; cdr3_aa: CASSLGGRAYNEQFF
clone_size: NA; j_call: TRBJ1-2; v_call: TRBV7-9; d_call: NA; cdr3_nt: TGTGCCAGCAGCCTGGACCAGGGGTACTATGGCTACACCTTC; cdr3_aa: CASSLDQGYYGYTF
clone_size: few; j_call: TRBJ1-2; v_call: TRBV7-2; d_call: TRBD1; cdr3_nt: TGTGCCAGCAGCTCCCGGACAGGGGACTATGGCTACACCTTC; cdr3_aa: CASSSRTGDYGYTF
clone_size: NA; j_call: TRBJ1-1; v_call: TRBV6-4; d_call: NA; cdr3_nt: TGTGCCATCCCAAGGGGGGGTACCACTGAAGCTTTCTTT; cdr3_aa: CAIPRGGTTEAFF
clone_size: NA; j_call: TRBJ1-1; v_call: TRBV5-1; d_call: TRBD1; cdr3_nt: TGCGCCAGCAGCTTGGCAGGGGGGAGGACTGAAGCTTTCTTT; cdr3_aa: CASSLAGGRTEAFF
clone_size: NA; j_call: TRBJ1-1; v_call: TRBV6-6; d_call: NA; cdr3_nt: TGTGCCAGCAGAGGGGGACCCACTGAAGCTTTCTTT; cdr3_aa: CASRGGPTEAFF
clone_size: once; j_call: TRBJ2-5; v_call: TRBV6-1; d_call: TRBD2; cdr3_nt: TGTGCCAGCCAATATGGACTAGCGGGAGGAGAGACCCAGTACTTC; cdr3_aa: CASQYGLAGGETQYF
clone_size: once; j_call: TRBJ1-5; v_call: TRBV19; d_call: NA; cdr3_nt: TGTGCCAGTAGCAAGACAGGACGGGATCAGCCTCAGCATTTT; cdr3_aa: CASSKTGRDQPQHF
clone_size: NA; j_call: TRBJ2-2; v_call: TRBV11-3; d_call: NA; cdr3_nt: TGTGCCAGCAGCTTGGGCAGAACGAACACCGGGGAGCTGTTTTTT; cdr3_aa: CASSLGRTNTGELFF
clone_size: once; j_call: TRBJ2-3; v_call: TRBV30; d_call: TRBD2; cdr3_nt: TGTGCCTGCCAGAGACTAGCGGGGGGGTTGGGCACAGATACGCAGTATTTT; cdr3_aa: CACQRLAGGLGTDTQYF
clone_size: NA; j_call: TRBJ2-3; v_call: TRBV5-1; d_call: NA; cdr3_nt: TGCGCCAGCAGCTTGGGAGATAGCGGTCCCAGGGGGGCAGATACGCAGTATTTT; cdr3_aa: CASSLGDSGPRGADTQYF
clone_size: few; j_call: TRBJ2-5; v_call: TRBV5-1; d_call: TRBD2; cdr3_nt: TGCGCCAGCAGCGAAGGTTTAGCGGGAAGCCGAGAGACCCAGTACTTC; cdr3_aa: CASSEGLAGSRETQYF
clone_size: NA; j_call: TRBJ1-1; v_call: TRBV28; d_call: NA; cdr3_nt: TGTGCCAGCAGATCCTTAGGCGTCAGGACCCCGCTAAGGGGCACTGAAGCTTTCTTT; cdr3_aa: CASRSLGVRTPLRGTEAFF
clone_size: NA; j_call: TRBJ2-5; v_call: TRBV6-5; d_call: TRBD2; cdr3_nt: TGTGCCAGCAGTTTCCCGGGAGGAAAGACCCAGTACTTC; cdr3_aa: CASSFPGGKTQYF
clone_size: NA; j_call: TRBJ1-5; v_call: TRBV18; d_call: NA; cdr3_nt: TGTGCCAGCTCACCCTCAGGGAATCAGCCCCAGCATTTT; cdr3_aa: CASSPSGNQPQHF
clone_size: few; j_call: TRBJ2-3; v_call: TRBV19; d_call: NA; cdr3_nt: TGTGCCAGTAGTATTTTGGGGGCCGGGACAGATACGCAGTATTTT; cdr3_aa: CASSILGAGTDTQYF
clone_size: few; j_call: TRBJ2-5; v_call: TRBV9; d_call: NA; cdr3_nt: TGTGCCAGCAGCCCGAGGCGAACAGGGTTAGAGACCCAGTACTTC; cdr3_aa: CASSPRRTGLETQYF
clone_size: few; j_call: TRBJ2-3; v_call: TRBV7-2; d_call: TRBD2; cdr3_nt: TGTGCCAGCAGCTTCCGTAGCGGGAGCACAGATACGCAGTATTTT; cdr3_aa: CASSFRSGSTDTQYF
clone_size: NA; j_call: TRBJ2-1; v_call: TRBV28; d_call: TRBD2; cdr3_nt: TGTGCCAGCAGTGGACCCGGGACTAGCGGGAGGAGGGGTGAGCAGTTCTTC; cdr3_aa: CASSGPGTSGRRGEQFF
clone_size: NA; j_call: TRBJ2-3; v_call: TRBV5-4; d_call: NA; cdr3_nt: TGTGCCAGCAGCCTGTCCACAGATACGCAGTATTTT; cdr3_aa: CASSLSTDTQYF
clone_size: NA; j_call: TRBJ1-4; v_call: TRBV4-1; d_call: NA; cdr3_nt: TGCGCCAGCAGCCTAGGGGGGAGGGGTGAGGTTCGAAAACTGTTTTTT; cdr3_aa: CASSLGGRGEVRKLFF
clone_size: few; j_call: TRBJ1-1; v_call: TRBV27; d_call: NA; cdr3_nt: TGTGCCAGCAGTCTGGGGGGGAACACTGAAGCTTTCTTT; cdr3_aa: CASSLGGNTEAFF
clone_size: NA; j_call: TRBJ1-1; v_call: TRBV5-6; d_call: TRBD1; cdr3_nt: TGTGCCAGCAGCCCAGAGGACAGGGAGGATCAAGCTTTCTTT; cdr3_aa: CASSPEDREDQAFF
clone_size: NA; j_call: TRBJ2-5; v_call: TRBV28; d_call: NA; cdr3_nt: TGTGCCAGCAGTTTAAACACTAGCCCAATACAAGAGACCCAGTACTTC; cdr3_aa: CASSLNTSPIQETQYF
clone_size: NA; j_call: TRBJ1-2; v_call: TRBV5-8; d_call: TRBD1; cdr3_nt: TGTGCCAGCACGGGACAGGTGTTGGCATGGTATGGCTACACCTTC; cdr3_aa: CASTGQVLAWYGYTF
clone_size: NA; j_call: TRBJ2-3; v_call: TRBV28; d_call: TRBD1; cdr3_nt: TGTGCCAGCAGTACTAACAGGGGGCGGGGGACCCTGCGTGTTGATACGCAGTATTTT; cdr3_aa: CASSTNRGRGTLRVDTQYF
clone_size: NA; j_call: TRBJ2-7; v_call: TRBV7-2; d_call: NA; cdr3_nt: TGTGCCAGCAGCTTACTTCCCGACAGAACCTACGAGCAGTACTTC; cdr3_aa: CASSLLPDRTYEQYF
clone_size: once; j_call: TRBJ2-7; v_call: TRBV19; d_call: TRBD1; cdr3_nt: TGTGCCAGTAGCACCACCGGGACAGACTCCTACGAGCAGTACTTC; cdr3_aa: CASSTTGTDSYEQYF
clone_size: NA; j_call: TRBJ1-2; v_call: TRBV5-1; d_call: TRBD1; cdr3_nt: TGCGCCAGCAGCCCTGGCCGGGGACAGGGGGCGGTGAGCTACACCTTC; cdr3_aa: CASSPGRGQGAVSYTF
clone_size: NA; j_call: TRBJ2-7; v_call: TRBV28; d_call: NA; cdr3_nt: TGTGCCAGCAGTCCAACCGGCGAGAACGGGTACGAGCAGTACTTC; cdr3_aa: CASSPTGENGYEQYF
clone_size: NA; j_call: TRBJ2-7; v_call: TRBV7-9; d_call: TRBD2; cdr3_nt: TGTTCCAGCAGCTTTACCGGGGGGAGCTCCTACGAGCAGTACTTC; cdr3_aa: CSSSFTGGSSYEQYF
clone_size: NA; j_call: TRBJ2-5; v_call: TRBV5-5; d_call: TRBD2; cdr3_nt: TGTGCCAGCAGCTTGCGCCTAGCGGGAGGCTTCCCCGGAGAGACCCAGTACTTC; cdr3_aa: CASSLRLAGGFPGETQYF
clone_size: NA; j_call: TRBJ2-2; v_call: TRBV5-1; d_call: NA; cdr3_nt: TGCGCCAGCAGCTTGTATACCGGGGAGCTGTTTTTT; cdr3_aa: CASSLYTGELFF
clone_size: NA; j_call: TRBJ2-7; v_call: TRBV6-1; d_call: NA; cdr3_nt: TGTGCCAGCAGTGAGTGGCGGGTGGGCTACGAGCAGTACTTC; cdr3_aa: CASSEWRVGYEQYF
clone_size: few; j_call: TRBJ2-1; v_call: TRBV4-3; d_call: NA; cdr3_nt: TGCGCCAGCAGCCGGGGGGGCCAGCAGTTCTTC; cdr3_aa: CASSRGGQQFF
clone_size: NA; j_call: TRBJ1-6; v_call: TRBV9; d_call: TRBD1; cdr3_nt: TGTGCCAGCAGCTACCGGGGACAGGCGGGTTCACCCCTCCACTTT; cdr3_aa: CASSYRGQAGSPLHF
clone_size: NA; j_call: TRBJ2-7; v_call: TRBV9; d_call: NA; cdr3_nt: TGTGCCAGCAGCGTAGGGCCAGGGGCCTACAAGCAGTACTTC; cdr3_aa: CASSVGPGAYKQYF
clone_size: NA; j_call: TRBJ2-1; v_call: TRBV27; d_call: TRBD2; cdr3_nt: TGTGCCAGCCGACTAGCCCAAAGGTTGATTTACAATGAGCAGTTCTTC; cdr3_aa: CASRLAQRLIYNEQFF